Listed below are T cell receptor beta chains from one sample, sequenced in a study of blood T cell repertoires in COVID-19. The table came from immunoSEQ multiplex PCR; TCRdb's copy has only in-frame clones and leaves some out. The sample lists about 230,000 clones, about 86% occurring once. What was sequenced was PBMCs or T cells enriched from blood (not recorded which). These TCRs come from a woman between 50 and 59 years old in a cohort exposed to, infected with or recovered from COVID-19 (not recorded which). CDR3s include the opening cysteine and the closing phenylalanine or tryptophan. D genes are given only for firm matches. The size entry is marked missing in some rows and otherwise reads once, few, many or a size class.

TRBJ1-5 TRBV30 TRBD1 . CAWSVHRTGGSNQPQHF TGTGCCTGGAGTGTACATCGGACAGGGGGTAGCAATCAGCCCCAGCATTTT
TRBJ1-3 TRBV11-2 TRBD1 once CASSSQGSGAGTGNTIYF TGTGCCAGCAGCTCACAGGGGTCTGGGGCGGGAACTGGAAACACCATATATTTT
TRBJ1-2 TRBV7-2 . . CASSLARGAHGYTF TGTGCCAGCAGCTTAGCTAGGGGCGCCCATGGCTACACCTTC
TRBJ2-4 TRBV28 . . CASSLRQTLAKNIQYF TGTGCCAGCAGTTTGCGACAGACACTAGCCAAAAACATTCAGTACTTC
TRBJ2-2 TRBV5-1 TRBD2 . CASSLVLAGDAGELFF TGCGCCAGCAGCTTGGTGCTGGCGGGGGATGCCGGGGAGCTGTTTTTT
TRBJ2-7 TRBV5-4 . . CASSPNVDNYEQYF TGTGCCAGCAGCCCTAACGTGGACAACTACGAGCAGTACTTC
TRBJ1-5 TRBV19 . . CASSNPGHRNQPQHF TGTGCCAGTAGTAACCCGGGACACCGGAATCAGCCCCAGCATTTT
TRBJ2-7 TRBV3-1/TRBV3-2 TRBD2 . CASSQDSGRLQYF TGTGCCAGCAGCCAAGATAGCGGGCGGCTCCAGTACTTC
TRBJ1-2 TRBV18 TRBD1 . CASSLLWTGDINTGVYGYTF TGTGCCAGCTCACTCCTCTGGACAGGTGATATCAACACGGGCGTCTATGGCTACACCTTC
TRBJ2-2 TRBV5-4 TRBD2 . CASSSLAGVDTGELFF TGTGCCAGCAGCTCATTAGCGGGGGTCGACACCGGGGAGCTGTTTTTT
TRBJ2-7 TRBV4-2 TRBD2 . CASSQPGTSYEQYF TGTGCCAGCAGCCAGCCCGGGACTAGCTACGAGCAGTACTTC
TRBJ1-2 TRBV9 TRBD1 few CASSVEGGQVGYTF TGTGCCAGCAGCGTAGAGGGGGGACAGGTGGGCTACACCTTC
TRBJ2-3 TRBV5-4 . . CASSYVNRNTDTQYF TGTGCCAGCAGCTACGTCAACAGAAACACAGATACGCAGTATTTT
TRBJ2-7 TRBV6-2/TRBV6-3 TRBD2 . CASSYDGGKYEQYF TGTGCCAGCAGTTACGACGGGGGGAAGTACGAGCAGTACTTC
TRBJ1-4 TRBV6-1 . . CASSVVFRGENEKLFF TGTGCCAGCAGTGTGGTATTTCGGGGAGAGAATGAAAAACTGTTTTTT